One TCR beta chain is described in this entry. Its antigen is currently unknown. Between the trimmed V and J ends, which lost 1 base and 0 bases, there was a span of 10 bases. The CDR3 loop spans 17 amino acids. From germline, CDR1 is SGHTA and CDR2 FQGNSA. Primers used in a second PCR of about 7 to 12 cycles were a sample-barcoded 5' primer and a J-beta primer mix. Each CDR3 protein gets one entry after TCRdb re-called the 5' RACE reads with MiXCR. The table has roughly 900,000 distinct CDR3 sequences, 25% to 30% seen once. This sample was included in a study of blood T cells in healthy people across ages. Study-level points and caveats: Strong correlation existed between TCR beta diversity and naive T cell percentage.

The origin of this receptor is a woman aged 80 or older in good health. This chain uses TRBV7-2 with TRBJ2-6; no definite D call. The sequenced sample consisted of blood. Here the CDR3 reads CASSLGGRISGANVLTF. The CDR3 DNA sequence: TGTGCCAGCAGCTTAGGGGGAAGGATCTCTGGGGCCAACGTCCTGACTTTC.